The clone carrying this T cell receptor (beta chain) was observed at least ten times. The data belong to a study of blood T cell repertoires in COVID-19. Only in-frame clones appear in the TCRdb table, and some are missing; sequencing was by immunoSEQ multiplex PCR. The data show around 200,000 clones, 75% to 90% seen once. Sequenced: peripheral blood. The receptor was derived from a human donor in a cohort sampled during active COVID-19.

The CDR3 DNA reads TGTGCCACCAGCAGAGATGGAGGAGAAGCCTACGAGCAGTACTTC. Its translation: CATSRDGGEAYEQYF. The chain couples TRBV15 to TRBJ2-7, with D tentatively TRBD2 (5 bases). CDR3 length: 15 amino acids. The ends were cut back, 0 bases at V and 2 bases at J, with 11 bases in the middle. Germline V gene data show CDR1 as LNHNV and CDR2 as YYDKDF (reference sequence).